This T cell receptor beta chain derives from a study of T-cell reconstitution after alpha-beta-depleted transplantation in children. Study results and caveats: Several hundred graft clones that had expanded were reportedly the source of alpha-beta T cells about two months after transplant. Some patients owed their high day-60 TCRbeta diversity to surviving recipient T cells and thymic progenitors. From newly produced T cells came most of the T-cell counts and diversity one year after transplant.

TCRbeta library preparation incorporated unique molecular identifiers. In TCRdb, the PCR reads were re-called with MiXCR into one record per CDR3 protein. The repertoire holds 330,000 or so distinct CDR3 sequences, with less than 9.5% as singletons. This clonotype has more than one count but fewer than ten. Its antigen remains unidentified. A much larger clone sits a single nucleotide away, making a read error possible. In this CDR3 the conserved last residue, phenylalanine or tryptophan, is missing, so a read error is likely. It is unclear where the CDR3 begins or ends on the DNA, so no DNA is shown, and the CDR3 is as TCRdb lists it. The clonotype comes from a female patient aged 2-9 years who had a stem cell transplant for Fanconi anemia, so the T cells may come from the graft donor. The sample in question was peripheral blood, obtained 360 days after TCRalphabeta/CD19-depleted stem cell transplant.

The CDR3 sequence is CASSPPFRL. V gene TRBV12-3 or TRBV12-4 combines with J gene TRBJ1-1; no DNA check was done on the table's D call, TRBD1. The CDR3 contains 9 residues when both ends are counted.